The 14 T cell receptor beta chains given below trace back to one sample, sequenced in a study of T cells in Graves' hyperthyroidism and ophthalmopathy. The source material, RNA transcripts, was used to amplify TCR beta CDR3 regions. HTBI primers were used for first-round RT-PCR of the TCR CDR3. TCRdb called the multiplex PCR reads again in MiXCR, with one record for every CDR3 protein. The sample carries under 550,000 distinct CDR3 sequences, about 20% recorded once. Source material: blood. The receptors here all came from a middle-aged man with Graves' ophthalmopathy.

This clonotype appeared a single time. This rearrangement joins TRBV5-4 to TRBJ1-2, with D perhaps TRBD1 (5 bases). V was pared by 0 bases and J by 8 bases, with 11 bases between. The CDR3 runs 13 residues. Germline-derived CDR1 and CDR2 are SGHNT and YYREEE (reference sequence). The CDR3 DNA reads as TGTGCCAGCAGCTTGGGACAGTCGGAAGGCTACACCTTC. This gives the protein CASSLGQSEGYTF.

This chain links TRBV27 with TRBJ1-5; D is unclear. The ends were cut back, 2 bases at V and 3 bases at J, with 5 bases in the middle. Germline CDR1 is MNHEY and CDR2 is SMNVEV (reference sequence). This CDR3 contains 13 residues. The DNA of the CDR3 is TGTGCCAGCAGTTTAAGGGTCAATCAGCCCCAGCATTTT. It yields the protein CASSLRVNQPQHF.

In its sample, this clonotype was seen many times. The rearrangement joins TRBV28 to TRBJ2-7; the match to TRBD2 covers 9 bases. Trimming cost V 1 base and J 3 bases; bases outside gene matches: 4. This CDR3 spans 15 amino acids. The germline CDR1 and CDR2 sequences are MDHEN and SYDVKM. The CDR3 coding sequence is TGTGCCAGCAGTTTATATGGGACTAGCCTCTACGAGCAGTACTTC. As protein: CASSLYGTSLYEQYF.

V usage is TRBV12-3 or TRBV12-4 and J usage is TRBJ1-2; 9 bases line up with TRBD1. CDR3 length: 13 amino acids. The trim removed 2 bases at V and 8 bases at J, leaving 3 bases unmatched. The CDR3 bases are TGTGCCAGCAGTTTACTGGACAGGGGAGGCTACACCTTC. Translated, it gives CASSLLDRGGYTF.

This clonotype was seen a few times. This sequence joins TRBV20-1 and TRBJ2-7, with D hard to call. This CDR3 spans 14 amino acids. Germline lookup yields CDR1 DFQATT and CDR2 SNEGSKA (reference sequence). V was pared by 5 bases and J by 3 bases, with 17 bases between. CDR3: CSAVPVTLLYEQYF. CDR3 bases: TGCAGTGCTGTCCCGGTGACCCTCCTCTACGAGCAGTACTTC.

This clonotype appeared a few times. CDR3 in amino acids: CSATNADYGYTF. For the CDR3, the DNA is TGCAGTGCTACAAACGCTGACTATGGCTACACCTTC. The J gene is TRBJ1-2, the V gene TRBV20-1; no firm D call. The germline CDR1 and CDR2 sequences are DFQATT and SNEGSKA (reference sequence). V lost 4 bases to trimming and J lost 3 bases, with 9 bases between them. The CDR3 sequence is 12 residues long.

This clonotype was picked up many times. The chain combines TRBV7-9 with TRBJ2-3; TRBD1 agrees at 8 bases. The CDR3 has 15 residues. CDR1 and CDR2 (germline): SEHNR, FQNEAQ (reference sequence). V lost 6 bases, J lost 1 base, and 6 bases stayed unmatched. CDR3 region: CASSRDRHGTDTQYF. The CDR3 DNA reads TGTGCCAGCAGTAGGGACAGGCACGGCACAGATACGCAGTATTTT.

The chain recombines TRBV2 with TRBJ2-5; 8 bases are shared with TRBD2. There are 14 residues in the CDR3. Germline V gene lookup returns CDR1 SNHLY and CDR2 FYNNEI. J lost 6 bases, V lost 2 bases, and 5 bases had no gene match. The CDR3, as DNA: TGTGCCAGCAGTGAAAGGCGGGGGGCACAGACCCAGTACTTC. It encodes CASSERRGAQTQYF.

This clonotype was seen more than once but under ten times. This chain connects TRBV10-3 to TRBJ1-5, with 7 bases that match TRBD1. Trimming removed 6 bases from V and 7 bases from J; junction bases left unmatched: 12. The CDR3 is 15 residues long. CDR1 and CDR2 from the germline V gene are ENHRY and SYGVKD. This CDR3 reads CAIRDRQGEGQPQHF. Here the CDR3 DNA reads TGTGCCATCAGGGATCGACAGGGTGAGGGCCAGCCCCAGCATTTT.

In its sample, this clonotype was seen a few times. This chain connects TRBV6-1 to TRBJ2-3; the match to TRBD2 covers 10 bases. Per the germline V gene, CDR1 is MNHNS and CDR2 is SASEGT. Losses at the gene ends were 10 bases for V and 4 bases for J; bases not matched to a gene: 8. There are 14 residues in the CDR3. The CDR3 spells CATKNGLAADTQYF. The CDR3 region has the DNA TGTGCCACTAAAAATGGACTAGCGGCAGATACGCAGTATTTT.

The V and J genes are TRBV5-1 and TRBJ2-7; weak D call: TRBD2 (5 bases). Germline V gene sequence: CDR1 SGHRS, CDR2 YFSETQ. CDR3 size: 14 residues. V lost 4 bases, J lost 0 bases, and 11 bases lay in between. CDR3 amino acids: CASSPERISYEQYF. CDR3 in DNA: TGCGCCAGCAGCCCTGAGCGGATCTCCTACGAGCAGTACTTC.

This clonotype was recorded once. This clone may be a read error of a much larger clone one base away. The V gene is TRBV27, the J gene TRBJ2-1; TRBD2 matches at 7 bases. V trimming: 4 bases; J trimming: 5 bases; junction bases outside the gene matches: 11. Germline CDR1 MNHEY, CDR2 SMNVEV (reference sequence). This CDR3 has 16 residues. CDR3 sequence: CASSSLGGSRHNEQFF. As DNA, the CDR3 is TGTGCCAGCAGTTCTTTGGGCGGGAGTCGGCACAATGAGCAGTTCTTC.

This clonotype was detected many times. This chain links TRBV2 with TRBJ2-3, with 9 bases aligning to TRBD2. The ends lost 6 bases at V and 1 base at J; junction bases unmatched: 2. CDR1 SNHLY and CDR2 FYNNEI come from the germline V gene. The CDR3 has 14 amino acids. CDR3 residues: CASRLAGRTDTQYF. The CDR3 nucleotides are TGTGCCAGCAGGCTAGCGGGGCGCACAGATACGCAGTATTTT. Using reference TRBV2 and TRBJ2-3 for the parts outside the CDR3, the full variable domain is EPEVTQTPSHQVTQMGQEVILRCVPISNHLYFYWYRQILGQKVEFLVSFYNNEISEKSEIFDDQFSVERPDGSNFTLKIRSTKLEDSAMYFCASRLAGRTDTQYFGPGTRLTVL.

This clonotype has only a few counts. The chain recombines TRBV7-3 with TRBJ2-1; TRBD2 aligns across 7 bases. The CDR3 has 16 amino acids. CDR1 is SGHTA, CDR2 FQGTGA, per germline. The V gene end was trimmed by 5 bases and the J gene end by 4 bases; junction bases not matched to a gene: 11. The DNA of the CDR3 is TGTGCCAGCAGCCCTACAGCGGGGAGCGCTTACAATGAGCAGTTCTTC. Protein: CASSPTAGSAYNEQFF. Complete variable domain (other parts from reference TRBV7-3 and TRBJ2-1): GAGVSQTPSNKVTEKGKYVELRCDPISGHTALYWYRQSLGQGPEFLIYFQGTGAADDSGLPNDRFFAVRPEGSVSTLKIQRTERGDSAVYLCASSPTAGSAYNEQFFGPGTRLTVL.